The source of this TCR beta chain is a study of blood T cell repertoires in COVID-19. Overall study: Whether acute or convalescent, the COVID-19 samples came from the United States, Italy and Spain. Sources were T cells, B-cell-depleted T cells, or PBMCs; the material itself was cDNA or gDNA.

While infection was still active, Seattle patients were enrolled and then followed longitudinally. Clones were read by immunoSEQ multiplex PCR, and TCRdb kept only the in-frame ones, dropping some. In the table there are about 370,000 clones, roughly nine tenths of which are singletons. Germline-derived CDR1 and CDR2 are KGHDR and SFDVKD. The V segment lost 5 bases and the J segment 7 bases; nucleotides outside the gene matches: 8. CDR3 length equals 14 residues. The receptor was derived from a woman aged 25 to 39 with COVID-19, enrolled during active disease. The chain combines TRBV24-1 with TRBJ2-3, with TRBD2 matching over 7 bases. The sample comprised peripheral blood. CDR3 sequence: CATSGGGSMNTQYF. DNA for the CDR3: TGTGCCACCAGTGGAGGCGGGAGCATGAATACGCAGTATTTT.